Listed below are T cell receptor beta chains from one sample, sequenced in a study of blood T cell repertoires in COVID-19. This table comes from immunoSEQ multiplex PCR, and its TCRdb copy is limited to in-frame clones, with some not included. This table holds about 200,000 clones, about 79% found once. The sample comprised peripheral blood. The receptors were gathered from a human donor in a cohort sampled during active COVID-19. Each CDR3 is given with its conserved first and last residue.

j_call: TRBJ2-2
v_call: TRBV6-5
cdr3_aa: CASSYSDSINTGELFF

j_call: TRBJ2-1
v_call: TRBV6-4
cdr3_aa: CASSPSGTTWKGEQFF

j_call: TRBJ2-1
v_call: TRBV11-2
cdr3_aa: CASSLVRTVTNEQFF

j_call: TRBJ2-3
v_call: TRBV14
cdr3_aa: CASSGRSGSLGTDTQYF

j_call: TRBJ1-2
v_call: TRBV28
cdr3_aa: CASRGTENYGYTF

j_call: TRBJ2-7
v_call: TRBV10-2
cdr3_aa: CASSESNGRAHEQYF

j_call: TRBJ1-4
v_call: TRBV30
cdr3_aa: CAWGPGQPNEKLFF

j_call: TRBJ2-5
v_call: TRBV4-2
cdr3_aa: CASSQDGTSGYQETQYF

j_call: TRBJ1-5
v_call: TRBV2
cdr3_aa: CASSVEGSSNQPQHF

j_call: TRBJ1-3
v_call: TRBV24-1
cdr3_aa: CATSDPGAGNTIYF

j_call: TRBJ2-7
v_call: TRBV7-9
cdr3_aa: CASSFSGRSYEQYF

j_call: TRBJ2-2
v_call: TRBV19
cdr3_aa: CASTPTGGGGELFF

j_call: TRBJ1-1
v_call: TRBV21-1
cdr3_aa: CASSGHRGMEDTEAFF

j_call: TRBJ2-3
v_call: TRBV7-9
cdr3_aa: CASSLARGTGITDTQYF

j_call: TRBJ1-5
v_call: TRBV18
cdr3_aa: CASQQGEGQPQHF

j_call: TRBJ2-3
v_call: TRBV4-2
cdr3_aa: CASSRERRDTQYF

j_call: TRBJ2-3
v_call: TRBV21-1
cdr3_aa: CASSAFLAGRGGTQYF

j_call: TRBJ2-3
v_call: TRBV11-2
cdr3_aa: CASSLVGGQADTQYF

j_call: TRBJ2-1
v_call: TRBV4-1
cdr3_aa: CASSHLIGLAGASTYNEQFF

j_call: TRBJ2-3
v_call: TRBV6-4
cdr3_aa: CASKIPGQASTDTQYF

j_call: TRBJ2-4
v_call: TRBV19
cdr3_aa: CASSIDPDRLLAKNIQYF

j_call: TRBJ1-1
v_call: TRBV2
cdr3_aa: CASSERGRDTEAFF

j_call: TRBJ2-2
v_call: TRBV6-5
cdr3_aa: CASRATGGVTGELFF

j_call: TRBJ2-6
v_call: TRBV2
cdr3_aa: CASFVGGLSHSGANVLTF

j_call: TRBJ1-5
v_call: TRBV28
cdr3_aa: CASSLLSGINQPQHF

j_call: TRBJ1-6
v_call: TRBV27
cdr3_aa: CASSLAGIGNSPLHF

j_call: TRBJ2-3
v_call: TRBV6-5
cdr3_aa: CASTIAGVIADTQYF

j_call: TRBJ2-2
v_call: TRBV4-1
cdr3_aa: CASSQDIRTDIAGELFF

j_call: TRBJ2-2
v_call: TRBV5-1
cdr3_aa: CASSLAGPRDRVTGELFF

j_call: TRBJ2-7
v_call: TRBV30
cdr3_aa: CAWVTGYPTYEQYF

j_call: TRBJ1-3
v_call: TRBV6-6
cdr3_aa: CASRQQGSGNTIYF

j_call: TRBJ2-7
v_call: TRBV7-9
cdr3_aa: CASSRIRGLAAYEQYF

j_call: TRBJ2-2
v_call: TRBV10-1
cdr3_aa: CASSESGRTGELFF

j_call: TRBJ2-3
v_call: TRBV21-1
cdr3_aa: CASSNEELLVPGQGSDTQYF

j_call: TRBJ1-1
v_call: TRBV27
cdr3_aa: CASSLLGGRTEAFF